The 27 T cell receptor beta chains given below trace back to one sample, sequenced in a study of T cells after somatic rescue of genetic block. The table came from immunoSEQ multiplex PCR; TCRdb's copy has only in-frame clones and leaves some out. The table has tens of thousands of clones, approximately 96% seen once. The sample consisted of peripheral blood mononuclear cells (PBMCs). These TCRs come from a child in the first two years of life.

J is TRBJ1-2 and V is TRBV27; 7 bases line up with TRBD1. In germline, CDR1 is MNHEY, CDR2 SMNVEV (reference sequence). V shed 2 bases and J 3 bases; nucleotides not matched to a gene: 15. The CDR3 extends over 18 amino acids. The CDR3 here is CASSLESPAGRGHYGYTF. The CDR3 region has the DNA TGTGCCAGCAGTTTAGAATCCCCAGCGGGGAGGGGGCACTATGGCTACACCTTC.

The CDR3 bases are TGTGCCAGCAGTGAAGGGCAGGTAAATCAGCCCCAGCATTTT. Protein: CASSEGQVNQPQHF. The chain couples TRBV6-1 to TRBJ1-5; D is unresolved. Deletions cut 1 base from V and 4 bases from J, with 8 bases between. CDR3 size: 14 residues. Germline CDR1 and CDR2: MNHNS and SASEGT.

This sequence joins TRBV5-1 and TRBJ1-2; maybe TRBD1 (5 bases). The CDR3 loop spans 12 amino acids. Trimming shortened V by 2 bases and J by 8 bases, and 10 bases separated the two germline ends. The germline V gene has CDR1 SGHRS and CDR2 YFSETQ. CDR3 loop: CASSFTRDGYTF. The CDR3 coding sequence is TGCGCCAGCAGCTTTACCAGGGACGGCTACACCTTC.

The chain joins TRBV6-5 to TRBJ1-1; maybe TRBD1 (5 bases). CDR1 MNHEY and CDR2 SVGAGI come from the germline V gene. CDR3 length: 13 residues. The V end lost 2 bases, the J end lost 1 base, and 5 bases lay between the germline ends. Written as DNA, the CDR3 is TGTGCCAGCAGTTACGACAGGAACACTGAAGCTTTCTTT. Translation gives CASSYDRNTEAFF.

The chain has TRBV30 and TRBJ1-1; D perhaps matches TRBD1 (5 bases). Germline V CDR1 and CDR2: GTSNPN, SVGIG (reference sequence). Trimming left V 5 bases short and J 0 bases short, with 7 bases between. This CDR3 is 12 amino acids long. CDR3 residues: CAWGRVNTEAFF. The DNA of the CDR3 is TGTGCCTGGGGCAGGGTGAACACTGAAGCTTTCTTT.

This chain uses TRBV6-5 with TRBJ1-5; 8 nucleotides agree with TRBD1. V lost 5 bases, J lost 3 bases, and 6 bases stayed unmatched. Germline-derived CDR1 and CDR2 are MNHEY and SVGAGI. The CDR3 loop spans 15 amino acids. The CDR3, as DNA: TGTGCCAGCAGTACAACAGGGGGGGACAATCAGCCCCAGCATTTT. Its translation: CASSTTGGDNQPQHF.

The CDR3 DNA sequence: TGTGCCAGCAGACCCAATCCGGGACAGGGGTCTGGCGGGGAGCTGTTTTTT. It is translated as CASRPNPGQGSGGELFF. This chain connects TRBV5-4 to TRBJ2-2, with TRBD1 identical over 10 bases. The CDR3 loop spans 17 amino acids. J was trimmed by 7 bases and V by 5 bases; bases with no gene match: 14. Germline V CDR1 and CDR2: SGHNT, YYREEE (reference sequence).

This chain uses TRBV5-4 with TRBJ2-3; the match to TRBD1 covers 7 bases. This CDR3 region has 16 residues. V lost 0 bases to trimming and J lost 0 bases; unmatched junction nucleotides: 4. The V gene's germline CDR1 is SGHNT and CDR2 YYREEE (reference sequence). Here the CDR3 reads CASSLVLGQSTDTQYF. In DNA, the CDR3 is TGTGCCAGCAGCTTGGTCCTGGGACAGAGCACAGATACGCAGTATTTT.

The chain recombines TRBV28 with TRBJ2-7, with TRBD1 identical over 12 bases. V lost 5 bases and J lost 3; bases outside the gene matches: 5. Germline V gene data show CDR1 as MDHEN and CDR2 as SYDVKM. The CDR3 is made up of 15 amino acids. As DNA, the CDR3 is TGTGCCAGCAGTGTCCGGGACAGGGGGCTCTACGAGCAGTACTTC. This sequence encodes CASSVRDRGLYEQYF.

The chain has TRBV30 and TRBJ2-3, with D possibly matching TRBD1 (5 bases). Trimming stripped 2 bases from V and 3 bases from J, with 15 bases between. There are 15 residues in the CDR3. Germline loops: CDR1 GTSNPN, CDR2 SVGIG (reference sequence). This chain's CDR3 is CAWSSHRFLTDTQYF. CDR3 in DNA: TGTGCCTGGAGTTCCCACAGGTTTTTGACAGATACGCAGTATTTT.

In DNA, the CDR3 is TGTGCCAGCAGTTTATCGGGGGGTCGGACTGAAGCTTTCTTT. The encoded protein is CASSLSGGRTEAFF. The chain couples TRBV27 to TRBJ1-1, with D maybe TRBD1 (5 bases). CDR3 length equals 14 residues. Germline lookup yields CDR1 MNHEY and CDR2 SMNVEV (reference sequence). V was cut by 0 bases and J by 5 bases, with 10 bases left in between.

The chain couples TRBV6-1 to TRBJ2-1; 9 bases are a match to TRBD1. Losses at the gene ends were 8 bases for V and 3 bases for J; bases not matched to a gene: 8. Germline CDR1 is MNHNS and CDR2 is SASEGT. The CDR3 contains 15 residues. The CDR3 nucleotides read TGTGCCAGCTTCCCGGGACAGGGCCACTACAATGAGCAGTTCTTC. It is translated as CASFPGQGHYNEQFF.

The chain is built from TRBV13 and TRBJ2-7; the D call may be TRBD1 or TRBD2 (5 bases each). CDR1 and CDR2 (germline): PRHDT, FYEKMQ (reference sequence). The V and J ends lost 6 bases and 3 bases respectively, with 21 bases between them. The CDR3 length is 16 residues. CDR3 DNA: TGTGCCAGCAGTTTTGGCGCCCGGGACGTCATCTACGAGCAGTACTTC. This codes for CASSFGARDVIYEQYF.

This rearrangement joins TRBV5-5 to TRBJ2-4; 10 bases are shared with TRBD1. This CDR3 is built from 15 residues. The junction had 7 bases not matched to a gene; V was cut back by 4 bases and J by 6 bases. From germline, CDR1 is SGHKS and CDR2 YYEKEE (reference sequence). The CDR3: CASSAGTGEVNIQYF. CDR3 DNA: TGTGCCAGCAGCGCAGGGACAGGGGAGGTAAACATTCAGTACTTC.

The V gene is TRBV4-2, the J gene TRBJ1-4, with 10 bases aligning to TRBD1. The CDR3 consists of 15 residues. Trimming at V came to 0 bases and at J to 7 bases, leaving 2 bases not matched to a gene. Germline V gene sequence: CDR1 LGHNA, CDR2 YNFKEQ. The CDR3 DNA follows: TGTGCCAGCAGCCAAGAGGGGACAGGGGTTGAAAAACTGTTTTTT. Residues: CASSQEGTGVEKLFF.

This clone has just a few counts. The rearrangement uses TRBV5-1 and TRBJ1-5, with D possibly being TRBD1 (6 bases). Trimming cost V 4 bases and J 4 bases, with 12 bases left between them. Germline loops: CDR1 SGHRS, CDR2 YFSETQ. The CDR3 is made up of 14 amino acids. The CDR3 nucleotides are TGCGCCAGCAGCCTGACAGGATGGAATCAGCCCCAGCATTTT. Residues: CASSLTGWNQPQHF. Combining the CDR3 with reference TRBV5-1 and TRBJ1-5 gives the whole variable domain KAGVTQTPRYLIKTRGQQVTLSCSPISGHRSVSWYQQTPGQGLQFLFEYFSETQRNKGNFPGRFSGRQFSNSRSEMNVSTLELGDSALYLCASSLTGWNQPQHFGDGTRLSIL.

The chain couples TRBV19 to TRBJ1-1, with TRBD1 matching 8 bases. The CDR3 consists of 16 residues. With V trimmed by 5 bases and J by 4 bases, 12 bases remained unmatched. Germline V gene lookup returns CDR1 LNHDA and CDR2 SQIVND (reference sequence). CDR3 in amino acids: CASSPSDRASATEAFF. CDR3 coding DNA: TGTGCCAGTAGTCCGTCGGACAGGGCGAGTGCCACTGAAGCTTTCTTT.

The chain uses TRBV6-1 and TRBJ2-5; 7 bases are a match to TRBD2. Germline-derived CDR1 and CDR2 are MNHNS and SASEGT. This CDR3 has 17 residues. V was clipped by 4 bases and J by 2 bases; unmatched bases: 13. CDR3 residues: CASSGNPAASGQETQYF. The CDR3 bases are TGTGCCAGCAGTGGAAATCCTGCCGCTAGCGGTCAAGAGACCCAGTACTTC.

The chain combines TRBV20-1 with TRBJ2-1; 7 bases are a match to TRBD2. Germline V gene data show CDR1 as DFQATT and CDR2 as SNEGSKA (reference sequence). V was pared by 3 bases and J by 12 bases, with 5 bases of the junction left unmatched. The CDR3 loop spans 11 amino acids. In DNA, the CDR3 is TGCAGTGCTAGTGGACTAGTGGGGCAGTTCTTC. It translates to CSASGLVGQFF.

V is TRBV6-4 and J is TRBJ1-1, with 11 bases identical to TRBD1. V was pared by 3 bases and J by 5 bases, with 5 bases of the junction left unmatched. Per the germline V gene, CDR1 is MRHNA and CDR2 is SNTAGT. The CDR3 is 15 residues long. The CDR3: CASSDRDRGGTEAFF. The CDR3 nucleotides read TGTGCCAGCAGTGATAGGGACAGGGGGGGGACTGAAGCTTTCTTT.

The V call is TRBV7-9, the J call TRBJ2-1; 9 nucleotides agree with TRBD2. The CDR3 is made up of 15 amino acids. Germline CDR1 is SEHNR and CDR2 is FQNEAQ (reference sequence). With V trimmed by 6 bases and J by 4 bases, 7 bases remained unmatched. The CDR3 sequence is CASRGTSSFYNEQFF. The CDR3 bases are TGTGCCAGCAGGGGGACTAGCTCCTTTTACAATGAGCAGTTCTTC. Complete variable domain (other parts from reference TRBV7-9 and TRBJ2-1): DTGVSQNPRHKITKRGQNVTFRCDPISEHNRLYWYRQTLGQGPEFLTYFQNEAQLEKSRLLSDRFSAERPKGSFSTLEIQRTEQGDSAMYLCASRGTSSFYNEQFFGPGTRLTVL.

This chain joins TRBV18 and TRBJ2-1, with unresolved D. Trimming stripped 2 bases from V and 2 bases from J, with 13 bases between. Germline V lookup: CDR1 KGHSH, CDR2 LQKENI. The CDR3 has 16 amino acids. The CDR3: CASSPSVGSTYNEQFF. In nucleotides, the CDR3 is TGTGCCAGCTCACCAAGCGTCGGTAGTACCTACAATGAGCAGTTCTTC.

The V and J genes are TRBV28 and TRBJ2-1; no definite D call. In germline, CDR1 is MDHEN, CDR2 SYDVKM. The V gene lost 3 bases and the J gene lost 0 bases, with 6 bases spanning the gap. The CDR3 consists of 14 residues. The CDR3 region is CASSFRSSYNEQFF. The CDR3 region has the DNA TGTGCCAGCAGTTTCAGGAGCTCCTACAATGAGCAGTTCTTC.

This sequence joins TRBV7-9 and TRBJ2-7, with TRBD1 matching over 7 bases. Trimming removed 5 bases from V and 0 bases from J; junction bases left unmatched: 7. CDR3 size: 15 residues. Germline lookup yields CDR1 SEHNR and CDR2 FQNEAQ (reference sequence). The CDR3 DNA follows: TGTGCCAGCAGCCACGGGGACAGCTACTCCTACGAGCAGTACTTC. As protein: CASSHGDSYSYEQYF.

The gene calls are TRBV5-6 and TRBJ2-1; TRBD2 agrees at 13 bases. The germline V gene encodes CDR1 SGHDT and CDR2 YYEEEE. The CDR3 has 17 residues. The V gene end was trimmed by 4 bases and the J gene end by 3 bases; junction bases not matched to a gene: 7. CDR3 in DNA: TGTGCCAGCAGCATAGGACTAGCGGGAGTTAGCTACAATGAGCAGTTCTTC. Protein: CASSIGLAGVSYNEQFF.

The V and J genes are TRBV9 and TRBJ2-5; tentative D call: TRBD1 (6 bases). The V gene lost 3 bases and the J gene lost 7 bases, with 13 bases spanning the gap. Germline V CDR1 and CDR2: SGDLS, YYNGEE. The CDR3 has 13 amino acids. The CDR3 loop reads CASSGRGETTQYF. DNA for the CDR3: TGTGCCAGCAGCGGCAGGGGAGAGACGACCCAGTACTTC. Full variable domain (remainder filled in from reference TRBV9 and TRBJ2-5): DSGVTQTPKHLITATGQRVTLRCSPRSGDLSVYWYQQSLDQGLQFLIQYYNGEERAKGNILERFSAQQFPDLHSELNLSSLELGDSALYFCASSGRGETTQYFGPGTRLLVL.

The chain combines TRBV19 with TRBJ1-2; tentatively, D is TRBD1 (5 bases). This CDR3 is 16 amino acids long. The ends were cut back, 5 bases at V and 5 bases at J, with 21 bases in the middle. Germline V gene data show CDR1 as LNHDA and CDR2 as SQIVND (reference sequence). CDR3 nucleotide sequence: TGTGCCAGTAGTCCAGTAATTGGGACCCCCCGTTATGGCTACACCTTC. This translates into CASSPVIGTPRYGYTF.